This T cell receptor (beta chain) was observed in a study of graft-versus-host responses after intestinal transplantation. Trimming took 5 bases from V and 5 from J, leaving 12 bases between them. The CDR3 runs 14 residues. Per the germline V gene, CDR1 is SGHAT and CDR2 is FQNNGV. Findings and caveats of the study: Declining HvG levels early post-transplant were linked to peak circulating GvH clone levels.

Sorted cells were CFSE-low CD3+CD4+ or CD3+CD8+ proliferating responders. Only in-frame clones appear in the TCRdb table, and some are missing; sequencing was by immunoSEQ multiplex PCR. The top ten hold around 6% of the sample, which has roughly 15,000 clones, roughly 30% seen once. The V and J genes are TRBV11-2 and TRBJ1-4; possible D gene TRBD1, 5 bases. This clonotype originated in a human patient who received an intestinal transplant. The specimen comprised alloreactive CD4+ T cells from a mixed lymphocyte reaction culture, sampled before intestinal transplant. Subset indicated: CFSE-low proliferating T cells sorted from roughly 6-day pre-transplant mixed lymphocyte reaction (GvH or HvG direction). The CDR3 DNA follows: TGTGCCAGCAGCCGGGGGTTAGCGAATGAAAAACTGTTTTTT. Translating gives CASSRGLANEKLFF.